This T cell receptor (beta chain) is drawn from a study of blood T cell repertoires in COVID-19 (dated by TCRdb to 2020 to 2021). Looking at the study overall: Samples from collaborators originated in the United States, Italy and Spain and spanned both the acute and convalescent phases of COVID-19. The prospective study material was composed of cDNA or gDNA derived from T cells, B-cell-depleted T cells, or PBMCs. The samples were drawn from the first 160 participants of the ongoing ImmuneRACE study and from 1,254 subjects provided by 6 global collaborators. Subjects who had been exposed to COVID-19, were actively infected with it, or had recovered from it provided the deeply sampled blood TCRbeta repertoires that made up the dataset. HLA class I and class II types, where available, came from metadata supplied by the sample provider rather than from assay-based typing. Nearly every sample came with metadata listing a de-identified subject ID, COVID-19 status, age in years and sex. The repertoires were released in a freely available public database intended as a resource for research on the immune response to SARS-CoV-2.

TCRbeta CDR3 regions were amplified from genomic DNA using the immunoSEQ Assay, a bias-controlled multiplex PCR. From the authors' description of their analysis: Within the assay, amplification of reference gene primers was used to estimate how many nucleated cells each sample contained. To quantify the absolute abundance of each unique TCRbeta CDR3 rearrangement, sequence reads were collapsed and filtered. Productive Simpson clonality was computed per sample as the square root of Simpson's diversity index over productive rearrangements. TCRdb took this table from immuneACCESS and kept in-frame rearrangements with V and J called. Such tables lack part of the clones; where checked against another copy, unresolved V genes explain under half of the gap, and the rest is unexplained. V, J and clone size were drawn from that table, and D and trimming were deduced from the DNA. For this sample there are 150,000 to 200,000 clones; approximately 86% appear just once. The ten largest clonotypes hold roughly 3.4% of the sample.

Collaborating institutions collected whole blood in K2EDTA tubes following their own protocols. For TCRbeta analysis, collaborators shipped samples in one of three forms: frozen whole blood, isolated PBMCs, or DNA extracted from either of those sample types. Concerning this clone: Its binding antigen is unknown. The record has no base qualities; no much larger clone is one base away.

Broader findings and caveats from the paper: Clinical and demographic metadata were provided uncurated, with the amount varying by source and participant.

CDR1 is given as LNHDA and CDR2 as SQIVND, both from the germline V gene (reference sequence). From the cysteine up to the phenylalanine, the CDR3 has a length of 14 residues. Only the CDR3 portion is preserved as DNA: 42 bases, with reading frame beginning at the first base. Trimming costs V 6 bases and J 3 bases, and their ends lie 12 bases apart. The sequencing sample was made of peripheral blood. The receptor chain draws on TRBV19 and TRBJ1-5; the D gene assignment is ambiguous. The origin of this receptor is a man between 65 and 85 years old with acute or convalescent COVID-19. The CDR3 protein is CASRGSFYNQPQHF. The nucleotide sequence is TGTGCCAGTAGAGGGAGCTTCTACAATCAGCCCCAGCATTTT.